This T cell receptor (beta chain) was identified in a study of T cell changes during pregnancy in multiple sclerosis. The CDR3 length is 13 residues. V was pared by 4 bases and J by 7 bases, with 3 bases of the junction left unmatched. Germline CDR1 is SGHVS and CDR2 is FNYEAQ. Generated by immunoSEQ multiplex PCR, the TCRdb table keeps only in-frame clones and is missing some. The data show fewer than 85,000 clones, about 93% seen once. The specimen was peripheral blood, collected in the first trimester of pregnancy. The source is a female donor in good health, enrolled as a control in a pregnancy study. The V call is TRBV7-6, the J call TRBJ1-2; 10 bases are a match to TRBD1. The CDR3 nucleotides read TGTGCCAGCAGCTCGGACAGGGGGATTGGCTACACCTTC. This gives the protein CASSSDRGIGYTF.